Shown below are 32 T cell receptor beta chains from a single sample sequenced in a study of vaccination effects on CD4 cells after COVID-19. Their specific antigens are unknown. Having been cultured for roughly 10 days, the cells underwent CD4+ T cell isolation. Measured with immunoSEQ multiplex PCR; TCRdb has only the in-frame clones, and not every one. Of about 64,000 clones listed, approximately 70% are singletons. The specimen comprised CD4+ T cells from PBMCs cultured without peptide, sampled before COVID-19 vaccination. These receptors came from a human donor who had a prior SARS-CoV-2 infection.

The chain employs TRBV11-2 and TRBJ2-1; no reliable D call. The CDR3 extends over 13 amino acids. Looked up from germline, CDR1 is SGHAT and CDR2 is FQNNGV. V gave up 4 bases and J gave up 5 bases, with 9 bases separating them. The chain's CDR3 is CASSSAANNEQFF. The CDR3 DNA reads TGTGCCAGCAGCTCGGCTGCCAACAATGAGCAGTTCTTC.

This rearrangement joins TRBV21-1 to TRBJ1-5; the listed D gene, TRBD1, was not tested against the DNA. TRBV21-1 has pseudogene status. The CDR3 extends over 16 amino acids. For the CDR3, the DNA is TGTGCCAGCAGCCAACACAGACAGGAGGGCAATCAGCCCCAGCATTTT. It specifies CASSQHRQEGNQPQHF.

The chain has TRBV5-4 and TRBJ2-1; 7 bases are shared with TRBD2. CDR3 length: 16 amino acids. Germline lookup yields CDR1 SGHNT and CDR2 YYREEE (reference sequence). V lost 4 bases and J lost 4; bases outside the gene matches: 11. This chain's CDR3 is CASSSTVGGGYNEQFF. CDR3 DNA: TGTGCCAGCAGCAGTACGGTCGGCGGGGGTTACAATGAGCAGTTCTTC.

The V call is TRBV5-4, the J call TRBJ1-2; TRBD1 is a possible D gene (5 bases). The CDR3 has 13 residues. Trimming removed 1 base from V and 6 bases from J, with 10 bases in between. Germline V CDR1 and CDR2: SGHNT, YYREEE (reference sequence). CDR3 sequence (DNA): TGTGCCAGCAGCTTGATAGGGACCCATGGCTACACCTTC. Its translation is CASSLIGTHGYTF.

The chain employs TRBV4-3 and TRBJ1-1; 11 nucleotides match TRBD1. The CDR3 covers 17 residues. V shed 4 bases and J 4 bases; nucleotides not matched to a gene: 11. Germline CDR1 LGHNA, CDR2 YSLEER. The CDR3, as DNA: TGCGCCAGCAGCCCGGGACAGGGGGTAGGTTTAGGCACTGAAGCTTTCTTT. Translated, it gives CASSPGQGVGLGTEAFF.

This clone was seen more than once but under ten times. The chain uses TRBV7-2 and TRBJ2-7, with 9 positions matching TRBD1. This CDR3 is 15 amino acids long. Trimming at V came to 2 bases and at J to 4 bases, leaving 6 bases not matched to a gene. Germline V gene sequence: CDR1 SGHTA, CDR2 FQGNSA. The CDR3 DNA sequence: TGTGCCAGCAGCTTATGGGGACAGGGTATGTACGAGCAGTACTTC. Translation: CASSLWGQGMYEQYF.

This clone was observed a few times. The chain has TRBV4-3 and TRBJ2-3, with TRBD2 matching 9 bases. This CDR3 is 18 amino acids long. V shed 2 bases, J shed 4 bases, and the junction held 13 bases outside the gene matches. CDR1 is LGHNA and CDR2 is YSLEER in the germline V gene. CDR3 nucleotides: TGCGCCAGCAGCCAATACAAGAATAGCGGGAGATCCGCAGATACGCAGTATTTT. This codes for CASSQYKNSGRSADTQYF.

This sequence joins TRBV6-5 and TRBJ2-7; D uncertain. There are 14 residues in the CDR3. Trimming pared 1 base from V and 2 bases from J, leaving 9 bases between. In germline, CDR1 is MNHEY, CDR2 SVGAGI. Here the CDR3 DNA reads TGTGCCAGCAGTTACTACGCCACCACCTACGAGCAGTACTTC. This encodes CASSYYATTYEQYF.

This sequence joins TRBV5-6 and TRBJ2-3, with D perhaps matching TRBD1 (6 bases). CDR1 SGHDT and CDR2 YYEEEE come from the germline V gene. With 4 bases removed from V and 6 bases from J, the gap between germline ends came to 21 bases. This CDR3 has 16 residues. The CDR3 bases are TGTGCCAGCAGCGATCTCCGCGTGTTGGGGGCGGATACGCAGTATTTT. It translates to CASSDLRVLGADTQYF.

There are a few counts of this clone. The chain joins TRBV11-1 to TRBJ2-7; D not resolved. The CDR3 is 13 residues long. V lost 1 base to trimming and J lost 3 bases, with 7 bases between them. From germline, CDR1 is SGHAT and CDR2 FQDESV (reference sequence). CDR3 protein: CASSLGWGYEQYF. CDR3 coding DNA: TGTGCCAGCAGCTTAGGGTGGGGCTACGAGCAGTACTTC.

CDR3 in amino acids: CASSVSPAGTGSGTGELFF. The CDR3, as DNA: TGTGCCAGCAGCGTCTCCCCGGCGGGGACTGGGTCGGGCACCGGGGAGCTGTTTTTT. This rearrangement joins TRBV9 to TRBJ2-2, with D perhaps matching TRBD2 (6 bases). Germline CDR1 SGDLS, CDR2 YYNGEE. The germline V and J ends were trimmed by 2 bases and 4 bases, with 24 bases remaining between them. There are 19 residues in the CDR3.

The chain employs TRBV20-1 and TRBJ2-7, with no clear D. The CDR3 spans 12 residues. Trimming took 3 bases from V and 3 from J, leaving 9 bases between them. Per the germline V gene, CDR1 is DFQATT and CDR2 is SNEGSKA (reference sequence). CDR3 sequence reads: CSASSTNYEQYF. The CDR3 DNA is TGCAGTGCTAGTTCTACGAACTACGAGCAGTACTTC.

This clone has only a few counts. The V and J genes are TRBV7-9 and TRBJ1-3, with TRBD1 matching 10 bases. Losses at the gene ends were 5 bases for V and 5 bases for J; bases not matched to a gene: 12. Germline V gene lookup returns CDR1 SEHNR and CDR2 FQNEAQ (reference sequence). The CDR3 is made up of 17 amino acids. The CDR3 loop is CASSHLPGQGFRNTIYF. The CDR3 coding sequence is TGTGCCAGCAGCCACCTCCCGGGACAGGGGTTCAGAAACACCATATATTTT.

The rearrangement uses TRBV7-8 and TRBJ1-4, with TRBD1 matching over 10 bases. V lost 1 base to trimming and J lost 10 bases; unmatched junction nucleotides: 6. The CDR3 is 15 amino acids. Germline-derived CDR1 and CDR2 are SGHVS and FQNEAQ. CDR3 DNA: TGTGCCAGCAGCTTAGTTCGAGGACAGGGGGGAAAACTGTTTTTT. This sequence encodes CASSLVRGQGGKLFF.

The DNA for the CDR3 is TGTGCCAGCTCACGAGGGGGGGTGAACACTGAAGCTTTCTTT. Protein: CASSRGGVNTEAFF. This chain connects TRBV18 to TRBJ1-1, with a possible D match to TRBD1 (6 bases). The germline gives CDR1 KGHSH, CDR2 LQKENI. Trimming cost V 4 bases and J 0 bases, with 9 bases left between them. The CDR3 contains 14 residues.

This clone was seen more than once but under ten times. The chain has TRBV7-9 and TRBJ2-5; D gene ambiguous. This CDR3 comprises 13 residues. Germline V gene lookup returns CDR1 SEHNR and CDR2 FQNEAQ (reference sequence). The ends were cut back, 7 bases at V and 0 bases at J, with 9 bases in the middle. CDR3 residues: CASIQINQETQYF. In nucleotides, the CDR3 is TGTGCCAGCATACAGATAAACCAAGAGACCCAGTACTTC. The full variable domain, completed using reference TRBV7-9 and TRBJ2-5, is DTGVSQNPRHKITKRGQNVTFRCDPISEHNRLYWYRQTLGQGPEFLTYFQNEAQLEKSRLLSDRFSAERPKGSFSTLEIQRTEQGDSAMYLCASIQINQETQYFGPGTRLLVL.

The gene calls are TRBV6-4 and TRBJ2-1, with TRBD2 matching over 7 bases. This CDR3 is 15 amino acids long. The germline CDR1 and CDR2 sequences are MRHNA and SNTAGT. After removal of 5 bases from V and 2 bases from J, the junction contained 6 bases not matched to a gene. CDR3 nucleotide sequence: TGTGCCAGCAGTTCACGGGAGGAGGCCTACAATGAGCAGTTCTTC. Its protein product is CASSSREEAYNEQFF.

V and J are TRBV5-1 and TRBJ2-1; D is perhaps TRBD2 (7 bases). The CDR3 spans 17 residues. V was clipped by 4 bases and J by 5 bases, with 22 bases between them. Germline CDR1 is SGHRS and CDR2 is YFSETQ. Here the CDR3 reads CASSPVVGGGLNNEQFF. CDR3 DNA: TGCGCCAGCAGCCCGGTGGTTGGGGGGGGCCTAAACAATGAGCAGTTCTTC.

The CDR3 DNA reads TGTGCCAGCCGAAAGGGAGCGGGAGGGCCGACCGAGCAGTACTTC. Translation: CASRKGAGGPTEQYF. The rearrangement joins TRBV6-5 to TRBJ2-7; 10 bases are shared with TRBD2. The length of the CDR3 is 15 residues. V lost 8 bases, J lost 6 bases, and 13 bases stayed unmatched. Looked up from germline, CDR1 is MNHEY and CDR2 is SVGAGI.

The gene calls are TRBV4-1 and TRBJ2-5; D gene ambiguous. Trimming left V 5 bases short and J 1 base short, with 8 bases between. Germline V gene lookup returns CDR1 MGHRA and CDR2 YSYEKL. The CDR3 extends over 13 amino acids. The CDR3 protein is CASSSVAQETQYF. In DNA, the CDR3 is TGCGCCAGCAGCTCGGTTGCCCAAGAGACCCAGTACTTC.

This clone was seen a handful of times. The J gene is TRBJ2-3, the V gene TRBV18, with 15 bases identical to TRBD2. CDR1 and CDR2 (germline): KGHSH, LQKENI. The CDR3 contains 20 residues. The V segment lost 3 bases and the J segment 0 bases; nucleotides outside the gene matches: 10. The CDR3 nucleotides read TGTGCCAGCTCACCGAGACCGGGACTAGCGGGGGGAACTAGCACAGATACGCAGTATTTT. Encoded protein: CASSPRPGLAGGTSTDTQYF.

The rearrangement links TRBV7-2 to TRBJ2-5; possible D gene TRBD2, 5 bases. Germline V CDR1 and CDR2: SGHTA, FQGNSA. The V and J ends lost 4 bases and 2 bases respectively, with 17 bases between them. The CDR3 is made up of 16 amino acids. The CDR3: CASSSSPRRRQETQYF. CDR3 in DNA: TGTGCCAGCAGCTCCAGCCCGCGGAGGCGACAAGAGACCCAGTACTTC. The full variable domain, its missing parts supplied by reference TRBV7-2 and TRBJ2-5, is GAGVSQSPSNKVTEKGKDVELRCDPISGHTALYWYRQSLGQGLEFLIYFQGNSAPDKSGLPSDRFSAERTGGSVSTLTIQRTQQEDSAVYLCASSSSPRRRQETQYFGPGTRLLVL.

The rearrangement uses TRBV6-5 and TRBJ1-4; D unclear. CDR1 is MNHEY and CDR2 is SVGAGI in the germline V gene. V was shortened by 4 bases and J by 7 bases, with 10 bases between the two germline ends. This CDR3 has 13 residues. Here the CDR3 reads CASSSRKGEKLFF. CDR3 DNA sequence: TGTGCCAGCAGTTCCAGGAAGGGTGAAAAACTGTTTTTT.

This chain joins TRBV9 and TRBJ2-7; the match to TRBD2 covers 11 bases. The germline V gene has CDR1 SGDLS and CDR2 YYNGEE. The V and J ends lost 0 bases and 7 bases, in that order; junction bases with no gene match: 18. The CDR3 spans 19 residues. CDR3 protein: CASSVVLYTSGGLRGEQYF. Here the CDR3 DNA reads TGTGCCAGCAGCGTAGTCCTATATACTAGCGGGGGACTCAGGGGGGAGCAGTACTTC.

This CDR3 is CASSLGAGALGETQYF. CDR3 nucleotides: TGTGCCAGCAGCTTAGGAGCGGGGGCCCTTGGGGAGACCCAGTACTTC. V gene TRBV7-6 combines with J gene TRBJ2-5, with 8 bases aligning to TRBD2. The V segment lost 1 base and the J segment 5 bases; nucleotides outside the gene matches: 9. Germline V CDR1 and CDR2: SGHVS, FNYEAQ. The CDR3 consists of 16 residues.

This chain connects TRBV7-9 to TRBJ1-4; 7 nucleotides match TRBD1. The junction had 8 bases not matched to a gene; V was cut back by 3 bases and J by 4 bases. The CDR3 contains 16 residues. Per germline, CDR1 SEHNR and CDR2 FQNEAQ (reference sequence). CDR3 in amino acids: CASSFPVGQNNEKLFF. CDR3 nucleotide sequence: TGTGCCAGCAGCTTCCCGGTGGGACAGAATAATGAAAAACTGTTTTTT.

The genes are TRBV5-1 and TRBJ2-1; 13 bases line up with TRBD2. Germline CDR1 and CDR2: SGHRS and YFSETQ. J was trimmed by 8 bases and V by 1 base; bases with no gene match: 9. This CDR3 spans 17 amino acids. CDR3 nucleotide sequence: TGCGCCAGCAGCTTGCCCCCAACTAGCGGGGGGGCAGATGAGCAGTTCTTC. It translates to CASSLPPTSGGADEQFF. Based on the CDR3 plus reference TRBV5-1 and TRBJ2-1, the full variable domain is KAGVTQTPRYLIKTRGQQVTLSCSPISGHRSVSWYQQTPGQGLQFLFEYFSETQRNKGNFPGRFSGRQFSNSRSEMNVSTLELGDSALYLCASSLPPTSGGADEQFFGPGTRLTVL.

The rearrangement links TRBV24-1 to TRBJ2-2; D may match TRBD1 or TRBD2 (5 bases each). The CDR3 covers 12 residues. V lost 9 bases and J 3 bases, leaving 7 bases between the germline ends. Looked up from germline, CDR1 is KGHDR and CDR2 is SFDVKD. For the CDR3, the DNA is TGTGCCACCCAGGGAGACACCGGGGAGCTGTTTTTT. Its protein is CATQGDTGELFF.

The V gene is TRBV6-5, the J gene TRBJ1-1, with D possibly being TRBD1 (6 bases). The CDR3 has 14 amino acids. In germline, CDR1 is MNHEY, CDR2 SVGAGI. Trimming removed 3 bases from V and 6 bases from J, with 14 bases in between. The CDR3 reads CASSYWGAGAEAFF. The CDR3 DNA reads as TGTGCCAGCAGTTATTGGGGGGCTGGGGCTGAAGCTTTCTTT.

The chain couples TRBV28 to TRBJ2-7; 7 bases fit TRBD1. From germline, CDR1 is MDHEN and CDR2 SYDVKM. The CDR3 runs to 15 residues. Germline trimming cut 6 bases from V and 4 bases from J; bases unmatched to any gene: 12. The CDR3 spells CASSPPTGLAYEQYF. CDR3 bases: TGTGCCAGCAGCCCCCCGACAGGGTTGGCATACGAGCAGTACTTC.

The V call is TRBV11-2, the J call TRBJ2-7, with 8 nucleotides matching TRBD1. The V and J ends lost 4 bases and 4 bases, in that order; junction bases with no gene match: 6. This CDR3 has 14 amino acids. Germline assignment: CDR1 SGHAT and CDR2 FQNNGV. CDR3: CASSSRQGSYEQYF. The CDR3 region has the DNA TGTGCCAGCAGCTCGCGACAGGGGAGTTACGAGCAGTACTTC. The variable domain in full, with the rest retrieved from reference TRBV11-2 and TRBJ2-7, is EAGVAQSPRYKIIEKRQSVAFWCNPISGHATLYWYQQILGQGPKLLIQFQNNGVVDDSQLPKDRFSAERLKGVDSTLKIQPAKLEDSAVYLCASSSRQGSYEQYFGPGTRLTVT.

The chain joins TRBV4-2 to TRBJ2-7, with D perhaps TRBD1 (5 bases). The length of the CDR3 is 14 residues. The V gene lost 1 base and the J gene lost 6 bases, with 13 bases spanning the gap. Per the germline V gene, CDR1 is LGHNA and CDR2 is YNFKEQ. For the CDR3, the DNA is TGTGCCAGCAGCCAAGGGGGCCCCTCAGGCGAGCAGTACTTC. Its translation is CASSQGGPSGEQYF.